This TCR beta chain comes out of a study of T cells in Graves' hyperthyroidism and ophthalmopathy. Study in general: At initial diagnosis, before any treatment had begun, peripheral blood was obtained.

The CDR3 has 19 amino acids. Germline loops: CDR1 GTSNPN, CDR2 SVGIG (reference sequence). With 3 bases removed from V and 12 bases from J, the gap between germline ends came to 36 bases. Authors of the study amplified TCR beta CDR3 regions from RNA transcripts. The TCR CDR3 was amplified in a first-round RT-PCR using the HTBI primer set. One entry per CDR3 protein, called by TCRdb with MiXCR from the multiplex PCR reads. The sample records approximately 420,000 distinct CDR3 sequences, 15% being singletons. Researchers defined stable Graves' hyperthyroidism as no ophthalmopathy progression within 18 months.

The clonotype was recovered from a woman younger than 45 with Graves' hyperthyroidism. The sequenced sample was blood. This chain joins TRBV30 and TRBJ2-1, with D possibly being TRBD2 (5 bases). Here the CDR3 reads CAWSGLNQRSKGPDGTQFF. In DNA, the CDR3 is TGTGCCTGGAGCGGGCTTAATCAGCGGTCGAAAGGGCCTGATGGAACGCAGTTCTTC.